These 9 T cell receptor beta chains were all obtained from the same sample, sequenced in a study of blood T cell repertoires in COVID-19. Produced via immunoSEQ multiplex PCR; TCRdb's table is partial and in-frame only. The table shows around 250,000 clones, with approximately 90% occurring only once. The sample consisted of peripheral blood. The receptor source for this set is a man aged 18 to 30 with active or convalescent COVID-19.

Comments on this clone: This sample includes further DNA sequences coding for the same CDR3. The CDR3 sequence: CASSLGQGNTGELFF. Written as DNA, the CDR3 is TGCGCCAGCAGCTTGGGACAGGGAAACACCGGGGAGCTGTTTTTT. The chain combines TRBV5-1 with TRBJ2-2, with 7 bases lining up with TRBD1. The V and J ends lost 0 bases and 2 bases, in that order; junction bases with no gene match: 1. The CDR3 loop spans 15 amino acids. Per the germline V gene, CDR1 is SGHRS and CDR2 is YFSETQ.

The chain recombines TRBV5-1 with TRBJ1-3, with 9 bases matching TRBD1. The CDR3 is made up of 15 amino acids. V was pared by 5 bases and J by 2 bases, with 5 bases of the junction left unmatched. CDR1 SGHRS and CDR2 YFSETQ come from the germline V gene. The CDR3 is CASRWDRDAGNTIYF. CDR3 in DNA: TGCGCCAGCAGATGGGACAGGGATGCTGGAAACACCATATATTTT.

As DNA, the CDR3 is TGTGCCAGCAGCTTAGCCCTAGGGGTCTCCGGGGAGCTGTTTTTT. Residues: CASSLALGVSGELFF. The V call is TRBV11-2, the J call TRBJ2-2; maybe TRBD1 (5 bases). In germline, CDR1 is SGHAT, CDR2 FQNNGV. CDR3 length equals 15 residues. Trimming stripped 1 base from V and 6 bases from J, with 12 bases between.

The V gene is TRBV7-6, the J gene TRBJ2-5; 8 bases are shared with TRBD2. In germline, CDR1 is SGHVS, CDR2 FNYEAQ. The CDR3 extends over 17 amino acids. V lost 4 bases to trimming and J lost 2 bases; unmatched junction nucleotides: 12. CDR3: CASSSRGGSGEQETQYF. Written as DNA, the CDR3 is TGTGCCAGCAGCTCGAGGGGGGGTAGCGGGGAACAAGAGACCCAGTACTTC. The entire variable domain, with the rest obtained from reference TRBV7-6 and TRBJ2-5, is as follows: GAGVSQSPRYKVTKRGQDVALRCDPISGHVSLYWYRQALGQGPEFLTYFNYEAQQDKSGLPNDRFSAERPEGSISTLTIQRTEQRDSAMYRCASSSRGGSGEQETQYFGPGTRLLVL.

The rearrangement joins TRBV7-9 to TRBJ1-3, with D possibly matching TRBD1 (6 bases). V lost 4 bases and J 5 bases, leaving 24 bases between the germline ends. In germline, CDR1 is SEHNR, CDR2 FQNEAQ (reference sequence). The CDR3 has 18 residues. The CDR3: CASSSGVISRTVRNTIYF. CDR3 nucleotides: TGTGCCAGCAGCTCCGGCGTAATTAGTAGGACAGTCCGAAACACCATATATTTT.

V gene TRBV7-9 combines with J gene TRBJ2-3, with 12 nucleotides matching TRBD2. Looked up from germline, CDR1 is SEHNR and CDR2 is FQNEAQ (reference sequence). This CDR3 is 16 amino acids long. The junction had 7 bases not matched to a gene; V was cut back by 5 bases and J by 4 bases. Here the CDR3 reads CASSLLLAGGPDTQYF. In DNA form, the CDR3 reads TGTGCCAGCAGCCTACTACTAGCGGGGGGCCCAGATACGCAGTATTTT.

This clone appeared a single time. This chain joins TRBV9 and TRBJ2-5, with TRBD2 identical over 8 bases. The trim removed 0 bases at V and 5 bases at J, leaving 9 bases unmatched. Germline CDR1 is SGDLS and CDR2 is YYNGEE. The CDR3 length is 16 residues. CDR3: CASSVAYRASGETQYF. The CDR3, as DNA: TGTGCCAGCAGCGTAGCCTATCGGGCTAGCGGGGAGACCCAGTACTTC.

This chain joins TRBV10-3 and TRBJ2-5, with D perhaps TRBD1 (6 bases). CDR1 and CDR2 from the germline V gene are ENHRY and SYGVKD. The CDR3 sequence is 14 residues long. The germline V and J ends were trimmed by 3 bases and 3 bases, with 11 bases remaining between them. As DNA, the CDR3 is TGTGCCATCAGTGATACAGGGAAAAAAGAGACCCAGTACTTC. Its protein product is CAISDTGKKETQYF.

The chain combines TRBV7-7 with TRBJ2-5; D possibly corresponds to TRBD1 (6 bases). V lost 4 bases, J lost 3 bases, and 9 bases lay in between. This CDR3 has 13 residues. Germline CDR1 is SSHAT and CDR2 is FNYEAQ (reference sequence). CDR3 bases: TGTGCCAGCAGCTATGGACAGAAAGAGACCCAGTACTTC. Amino acid sequence: CASSYGQKETQYF.